This entry features one TCR beta chain sequence. What it binds is unknown. This sample was included in a study of lymphopenia after photon versus proton radiotherapy. The study's findings and limits: Oligoclonal CD8+ Temra expansion after nadir drove photon patients' diversity drop. Better survival with proton therapy was suggested as possible, not demonstrated.

The germline V gene has CDR1 LNHNV and CDR2 YYDKDF (reference sequence). The CDR3 extends over 16 amino acids. The J segment lost 6 bases and the V segment lost 4 bases, leaving 14 bases of the junction unmatched. Sequenced by immunoSEQ multiplex PCR; TCRdb stores in-frame clones only, minus some. The data hold around 20,000 clones, with approximately 84% observed a single time. The sequence was obtained from a woman in her forties or fifties with pancreatic cancer. The sample here was peripheral blood, taken from a patient treated with photon-based radiotherapy. V is TRBV15 and J is TRBJ2-5; 7 positions match TRBD2. CDR3 sequence: CATSINPGLGGKTQYF. For the CDR3, the DNA is TGTGCCACCAGCATCAACCCGGGGCTGGGGGGGAAGACCCAGTACTTC.